This TCR beta chain was documented in a study of Graves' ophthalmopathy and Graves' hyperthyroidism. Overall study: At the time of initial diagnosis and before any treatment, peripheral blood was collected.

Serum thyroxine and TRAb, along with clinical symptoms, thyroid ultrasound and orbital computed tomography, were what diagnosis relied on. The source of the PBMCs was roughly 10 ml of fresh peripheral blood. This clonotype was seen ten or more times. The antigen remains undetermined. CDR3 regions of TCR beta were amplified from RNA transcripts. RT-PCR in the first round used HTBI primers; a second-round multiplex PCR followed. TCRdb re-analysed the multiplex PCR reads in MiXCR, keeping a single row per CDR3 protein. The table includes about 480,000 distinct CDR3 sequences, about an eighth detected once. This CDR3 has 14 residues. V lost 4 bases to trimming and J lost 4 bases; unmatched junction nucleotides: 5. General study points: Blood was where most expanded thyroid clonotypes above 0.001 frequency also turned up.

The J gene is TRBJ1-2, the V gene TRBV12-3 or TRBV12-4; 8 bases fit TRBD1. The sample was blood. This receptor was taken from a woman in her thirties with Graves' ophthalmopathy. The CDR3 loop is CASSSYGTGYGYTF. The CDR3, as DNA: TGTGCCAGCAGTTCATATGGGACAGGCTATGGCTACACCTTC.